This T cell receptor (beta chain) is drawn from a study of cytomegalovirus exposure and HLA in healthy donors. Findings and caveats of the study: Some V segments (TRBV6-2 and TRBV6-3 among them) were excluded as indistinguishable.

PCR involved 60 Vbeta and 13 Jbeta primers. Repertoires were generated with immunoSEQ multiplex PCR, while TCRdb's copy carries only in-frame clones and drops some. The sample carries about 140,000 clones, roughly two thirds recorded once. This clone was seen only a few times. What it binds is unknown. The CDR3 consists of 14 residues. In germline, CDR1 is SQVTM, CDR2 ANQGSEA. J was trimmed by 5 bases and V by 6 bases; bases with no gene match: 10. J is TRBJ2-7 and V is TRBV29-1; the match to TRBD1 covers 10 bases. Specimen: PBMCs. The source is a male donor in good health and CMV-seronegative. CDR3 sequence reads: CSVKDPGTGDEQYF. The CDR3 nucleotides read TGCAGCGTAAAAGACCCGGGGACAGGGGACGAGCAGTACTTC.